This T cell receptor beta chain was captured by sequencing in a study of cytomegalovirus exposure and HLA in healthy donors. Germline-derived CDR1 and CDR2 are SGHNT and YYREEE (reference sequence). The V and J ends lost 4 bases and 3 bases respectively, with 14 bases between them. The CDR3 length is 15 residues. With respect to this clone: The antigen remains unidentified.

Broader study findings: Reports indicated that the classifier achieved high specificity and sensitivity in diagnosing cytomegalovirus status. Researchers reported that three CMV-associated chains were confirmed in vitro as CMV antigen-specific. TCR sequences were mostly rare, though some public TCRs occurred in many donors.

Some clones are missing from TCRdb's copy, which holds only in-frame ones; the method was immunoSEQ multiplex PCR. The table shows roughly 350,000 clones, with 75% to 90% occurring only once. The rearrangement uses TRBV5-4 and TRBJ2-1; tentative D call: TRBD2 (6 bases). The receptor comes from a woman under 30 in good health and CMV-seronegative. Sequencing input: PBMCs. The DNA of the CDR3 is TGTGCCAGCAGCCCAACCCTAGCGCGCTACAATGAGCAGTTCTTC. This codes for CASSPTLARYNEQFF.